Sequencing of this T cell receptor beta chain was carried out in a study of blood T cell repertoires in COVID-19. Across the study: From the United States, Italy and Spain came samples of acute and convalescent COVID-19.

TCRdb's copy holds only in-frame clones and misses some; the assay was immunoSEQ multiplex PCR. The sample includes approximately 210,000 clones, under 90% of them seen just once. V lost 4 bases, J lost 2 bases, and 9 bases lay in between. The CDR3 runs to 14 residues. Germline CDR1 and CDR2: LNHDA and SQIVND (reference sequence). This sequence originates from a woman in her 50s with acute COVID-19. The sequencing input was PBMCs or T cells enriched from blood (not recorded which). This rearrangement joins TRBV19 to TRBJ1-5; no clear D gene. The CDR3 DNA reads as TGTGCCAGTAGTAAAGGACTGGGCAATCAGCCCCAGCATTTT. Residues: CASSKGLGNQPQHF.